This TCR beta chain was sequenced during a study of Ad26.COV2.S vaccination and SARS-CoV-2 variants. Study conclusions and caveats: The TCR breadth and depth analyses may have produced an underestimate of total T cell responses.

For this clone: The antigen is not known.

Regarding treatment: roughly 19 received Ad26.COV2.S at low or high dose, single or two shots; about 5 received placebo; per-sample allocation not given. Sampling took place 63 days after the first vaccine or placebo injection. CDR1 is ENHRY and CDR2 is SYGVKD in the germline V gene. V was shortened by 4 bases and J by 6 bases, with 16 bases between the two germline ends. The CDR3 is made up of 16 amino acids. This table comes from immunoSEQ multiplex PCR, and its TCRdb copy is limited to in-frame clones, with some not included. The sample holds around 300,000 clones, about 88% seen once. The sample consisted of peripheral blood, taken in a trial of Ad26.COV2.S vaccine versus placebo. The chain couples TRBV10-3 to TRBJ1-6; D is unclear. The receptor comes from a person aged 18-60 years who received the Ad26.COV2.S COVID-19 vaccine or a placebo. The CDR3 nucleotides are TGTGCCATCAGTGCCCCCCGCGGGCAGAGTAATTCACCCCTCCACTTT. Encoded protein: CAISAPRGQSNSPLHF.